Below, 24 T cell receptor beta chains from the same sample are listed, as sequenced in a study of immune heterogeneity within non-small cell lung tumors. Template input, which was bulk tumor genomic DNA, totaled roughly 590 ng per sample. Widely spaced biopsies, several per primary tumor, were obtained at surgery. Patients with untreated, newly diagnosed non-small cell lung cancer underwent curative surgery. Multiplex PCR amplified the TCR beta CDR3 region. Its first round ran for roughly 9 cycles with 32 V and 13 J primers. From the multiplex PCR reads, TCRdb called clonotypes with MiXCR, one entry per CDR3 protein. The profile shows approximately 9,600 distinct CDR3 sequences, more than 25% of them singletons. The sequencing input was lung tumor tissue. The receptors originated from a woman between 50 and 59 years old with non-small cell lung cancer.

Within the sample, this clonotype is medium-sized. J is TRBJ1-3 and V is TRBV20-1, with D perhaps TRBD1 (6 bases). V was clipped by 5 bases and J by 2 bases, with 10 bases between them. Germline V gives CDR1 DFQATT, CDR2 SNEGSKA (reference sequence). The CDR3 has 13 amino acids. CDR3 sequence: CSASGATGNTIYF. CDR3 nucleotide sequence: TGCAGTGCTTCAGGGGCAACTGGAAACACCATATATTTT.

The J gene is TRBJ2-5, the V gene TRBV20-1; TRBD2 matches 12 bases. V gave up 6 bases and J gave up 4 bases; unmatched junction bases: 9. Germline CDR1 DFQATT, CDR2 SNEGSKA (reference sequence). CDR3 length equals 15 residues. CDR3 nucleotide sequence: TGCAGTGCCCCGCCGACTAGCGGGGGAGGAGAGACCCAGTACTTC. It codes for CSAPPTSGGGETQYF.

This clonotype was counted at least ten times. The chain recombines TRBV28 with TRBJ1-2; a weak D match, TRBD1 (5 bases). The V end was cut by 4 bases, the J end by 8 bases, with 17 bases between. Looked up from germline, CDR1 is MDHEN and CDR2 is SYDVKM. The CDR3 is 14 residues long. CDR3: CASSSPGGSYGYTF. In DNA form, the CDR3 reads TGTGCCAGCAGTTCCCCGGGGGGTTCCTACGGCTACACCTTC.

Many counts were recorded for this clonotype. V gene TRBV6-1 combines with J gene TRBJ1-1; no clear D gene. This CDR3 comprises 17 residues. Germline CDR1 reads MNHNS; CDR2 reads SASEGT. V shed 6 bases and J shed 0 bases, with 20 bases lying between them. The CDR3 sequence is CASSSPERAGVNTEAFF. The CDR3 coding sequence is TGTGCCAGCAGCTCCCCAGAGAGAGCAGGCGTGAACACTGAAGCTTTCTTT.

This clonotype was seen many times. V usage is TRBV11-3 and J usage is TRBJ2-1, with TRBD2 identical over 9 bases. The CDR3 runs to 18 residues. Germline values: CDR1 SGHNT, CDR2 YENEEA. With V trimmed by 1 base and J by 4 bases, 11 bases remained unmatched. CDR3 protein: CASSLVGMAGGLYNEQFF. CDR3 nucleotides: TGTGCCAGCAGCTTAGTGGGGATGGCGGGGGGGCTGTACAATGAGCAGTTCTTC.

In this sample, this clonotype is medium-sized (0.01 to 0.1%). The V call is TRBV5-1, the J call TRBJ2-1; 15 nucleotides line up with TRBD2. This CDR3 region has 17 residues. V lost 4 bases and J lost 8; bases outside the gene matches: 10. CDR1 and CDR2 (germline): SGHRS, YFSETQ. CDR3 DNA sequence: TGCGCCAGCAGCCCTGGGAGGACTAGCGGGGGGGCGGATGAGCAGTTCTTC. The encoded protein is CASSPGRTSGGADEQFF.

The sample holds many counts of this clonotype. The chain links TRBV2 to TRBJ1-2, with unresolved D. CDR3 length equals 13 residues. V was shortened by 4 bases and J by 5 bases, with 11 bases between the two germline ends. In germline, CDR1 is SNHLY, CDR2 FYNNEI. The CDR3 DNA is TGTGCCAGCAGTGCGAAACGGCAGTATGGCTACACCTTC. Translated, it gives CASSAKRQYGYTF.

This clonotype was recorded at least ten times. The chain employs TRBV19 and TRBJ2-5, with a tentative D call TRBD2 (5 bases). The CDR3 is 14 amino acids. Trimming shortened V by 7 bases and J by 5 bases, and 17 bases separated the two germline ends. Germline-derived CDR1 and CDR2 are LNHDA and SQIVND (reference sequence). This CDR3 is CASNRGSGLETQYF. The CDR3 nucleotides read TGTGCCAGTAATCGGGGTAGTGGGCTGGAGACCCAGTACTTC.

This clonotype was seen many times. The chain couples TRBV12-3 or TRBV12-4 to TRBJ2-2, with D maybe TRBD2 (5 bases). The CDR3 is 14 amino acids. The germline V and J ends were trimmed by 6 bases and 6 bases, with 14 bases remaining between them. The CDR3 DNA reads TGTGCCAGCAGAATATGGGAGAGGGCCGGGGAGCTGTTTTTT. This gives the protein CASRIWERAGELFF.

This clonotype qualifies as medium-sized. The V call is TRBV19, the J call TRBJ2-7, with 8 positions matching TRBD1. Trimming took 6 bases from V and 2 from J; bases not matched to a gene: 3. Per germline, CDR1 LNHDA and CDR2 SQIVND (reference sequence). This CDR3 has 13 residues. Written as DNA, the CDR3 is TGTGCCAGTAGACCAGGGGGCGCCTACGAGCAGTACTTC. Encoded protein: CASRPGGAYEQYF.

By frequency in the sample, this clonotype is medium-sized. V gene TRBV2 combines with J gene TRBJ2-7; D might be TRBD1 or TRBD2, each matching 7 bases. The CDR3 consists of 14 residues. The germline CDR1 and CDR2 sequences are SNHLY and FYNNEI. V was shortened by 4 bases and J by 4 bases, with 14 bases between the two germline ends. The DNA of the CDR3 is TGTGCCAGCAGTGTGGGCAGGGGGGGTTACGAGCAGTACTTC. Translation: CASSVGRGGYEQYF.

The rearrangement links TRBV30 to TRBJ2-3; D is perhaps TRBD2 (6 bases). Trimming left V 0 bases short and J 0 bases short, with 10 bases between. There are 15 residues in the CDR3. Germline V gene lookup returns CDR1 GTSNPN and CDR2 SVGIG (reference sequence). CDR3 residues: CAWSVRGTSTDTQYF. Written as DNA, the CDR3 is TGTGCCTGGAGTGTACGCGGGACTAGCACAGATACGCAGTATTTT.

Regarding this clonotype: This may be a read error: a much more frequent sequence differs by one nucleotide. The chain recombines TRBV20-1 with TRBJ2-1, with TRBD2 matching over 9 bases. V was clipped by 3 bases and J by 8 bases; unmatched bases: 17. The germline gives CDR1 DFQATT, CDR2 SNEGSKA (reference sequence). This CDR3 has 17 residues. CDR3 amino acids: CSASYRTQGTSRYEQFF. The CDR3 DNA follows: TGCAGTGCTAGTTACAGAACCCAAGGGACTAGCAGGTATGAGCAGTTCTTC.

Only a few counts were recorded for this clonotype. A read error is possible here, since a much larger clone lies one base away. This sequence joins TRBV4-2 and TRBJ2-1; weak D call: TRBD2 (6 bases). The CDR3 is 19 residues long. Looked up from germline, CDR1 is LGHNA and CDR2 is YNFKEQ. Here the CDR3 DNA reads TGTGCCAGCAGCCAAGATGTATCGGGAGCCCCCGGCTCCCACAATGAGCAGTTCTTC. Translating it yields CASSQDVSGAPGSHNEQFF.

The J gene is TRBJ2-1, the V gene TRBV29-1, with 8 bases that match TRBD2. With V trimmed by 6 bases and J by 6 bases, 4 bases remained unmatched. Looked up from germline, CDR1 is SQVTM and CDR2 is ANQGSEA. This CDR3 has 12 residues. The CDR3: CSVSTSGNEQFF. The CDR3 DNA reads as TGCAGCGTCTCTACTAGCGGCAATGAGCAGTTCTTC.

This clonotype is labeled medium-sized. This chain joins TRBV12-3 or TRBV12-4 and TRBJ2-7, with D tentatively TRBD1 or TRBD2 (5 bases each). This CDR3 comprises 14 residues. V lost 5 bases to trimming and J lost 2 bases, with 13 bases between them. The CDR3 nucleotides read TGTGCCAGCAGTCGGGACGGACGACCCTACGAGCAGTACTTC. Translating it yields CASSRDGRPYEQYF.

The CDR3 nucleotides read TGTGCCAGCAGCTTACAGGGAACCAACACTGAAGCTTTCTTT. It specifies CASSLQGTNTEAFF. The chain is built from TRBV7-9 and TRBJ1-1; TRBD1 is a possible D gene (5 bases). Germline V gene sequence: CDR1 SEHNR, CDR2 FQNEAQ (reference sequence). The CDR3 has 14 residues. Trimming pared 2 bases from V and 2 bases from J, leaving 9 bases between.

In this sample, this clonotype turned up once. This chain uses TRBV9 with TRBJ2-1; no clear D gene. CDR1 SGDLS and CDR2 YYNGEE come from the germline V gene. The CDR3 runs to 13 residues. Trimming stripped 0 bases from V and 8 bases from J, with 9 bases between. The CDR3 here is CASSVGTVDEQFF. CDR3 DNA: TGTGCCAGCAGCGTAGGCACGGTAGATGAGCAGTTCTTC.

The table lists this clonotype with a few counts. With a much larger clone just one base away, this may be a read error. The chain joins TRBV19 to TRBJ1-4; 8 bases are shared with TRBD1. Per the germline V gene, CDR1 is LNHDA and CDR2 is SQIVND (reference sequence). The ends lost 10 bases at V and 3 bases at J; junction bases unmatched: 16. The CDR3 runs 17 residues. The CDR3 sequence is CAIKDDRGSSANEKLFF. The CDR3 nucleotides are TGTGCCATTAAGGATGACAGGGGTTCAAGTGCTAATGAAAAACTGTTTTTT.

In its sample, this clonotype is medium-sized. V and J are TRBV30 and TRBJ1-2; D is ambiguous. The CDR3 consists of 14 residues. Germline V gene sequence: CDR1 GTSNPN, CDR2 SVGIG (reference sequence). Trimming left V 4 bases short and J 4 bases short, with 16 bases between. CDR3 region: CAWNTGTEIYGYTF. In DNA, the CDR3 is TGTGCCTGGAATACTGGTACAGAAATCTATGGCTACACCTTC.

By sample share, this clonotype is medium-sized. V and J are TRBV6-5 and TRBJ2-2; 8 bases map to TRBD2. Germline CDR1 is MNHEY and CDR2 is SVGAGI. V was clipped by 0 bases and J by 7 bases; unmatched bases: 10. The CDR3 consists of 17 residues. The CDR3 coding sequence is TGTGCCAGCAGTTACTCGATCCCTAGCGGGTTTGGCGGGGAGCTGTTTTTT. Its translation is CASSYSIPSGFGGELFF.

This clonotype was detected many times. The J gene is TRBJ1-2, the V gene TRBV12-3 or TRBV12-4; unclear D gene. The V gene lost 3 bases and the J gene lost 6 bases, with 14 bases spanning the gap. The CDR3 covers 14 residues. Here the CDR3 reads CASSFGSGPHGYTF. The DNA for the CDR3 is TGTGCCAGCAGTTTTGGGAGCGGGCCGCATGGCTACACCTTC.

Many counts were recorded for this clonotype. The chain employs TRBV20-1 and TRBJ2-7; 9 positions match TRBD1. J gave up 6 bases and V 0 bases, and 9 bases lay outside the gene matches. CDR1 is DFQATT and CDR2 is SNEGSKA in the germline V gene (reference sequence). CDR3 length: 15 residues. CDR3 in amino acids: CSARDSPGQGPEQYF. Here the CDR3 DNA reads TGCAGTGCTAGAGACTCCCCGGGACAGGGACCCGAGCAGTACTTC.

This clonotype is medium-sized. The CDR3: CASSPAGTGTAGTHF. As DNA, the CDR3 is TGTGCCAGCAGCCCTGCCGGGACAGGGACGGCGGGGACCCACTTT. The chain joins TRBV7-8 to TRBJ1-6; 9 nucleotides align to TRBD1. The CDR3 length is 15 residues. Germline assignment: CDR1 SGHVS and CDR2 FQNEAQ. Losses at the gene ends were 5 bases for V and 18 bases for J; bases not matched to a gene: 17. Looking up the rest from reference TRBV7-8 and TRBJ1-6 gives the full variable domain: GAGVSQSPRYKVAKRGQDVALRCDPISGHVSLFWYQQALGQGPEFLTYFQNEAQLDKSGLPSDRFFAERPEGSVSTLKIQRTQQEDSAVYLCASSPAGTGTAGTHFGNGTRLTVT.